This T cell receptor (beta chain) was captured by sequencing in a study of blood T cell repertoires in COVID-19. This table comes from immunoSEQ multiplex PCR, and its TCRdb copy is limited to in-frame clones, with some not included. Seen here are about 15,000 clones, approximately 90% observed once, and the top ten hold roughly 9%. CDR3 length equals 12 residues. V shed 0 bases and J shed 11 bases, with 13 bases lying between them. From germline, CDR1 is SQVTM and CDR2 ANQGSEA. The clonotype comes from a human donor in a cohort sampled during active COVID-19. The chain combines TRBV29-1 with TRBJ1-1; no clear D. The sequenced material came from peripheral blood. CDR3 region: CSVEDRLGLAFF. CDR3 nucleotide sequence: TGCAGCGTTGAAGACCGGTTGGGCTTGGCTTTCTTT.